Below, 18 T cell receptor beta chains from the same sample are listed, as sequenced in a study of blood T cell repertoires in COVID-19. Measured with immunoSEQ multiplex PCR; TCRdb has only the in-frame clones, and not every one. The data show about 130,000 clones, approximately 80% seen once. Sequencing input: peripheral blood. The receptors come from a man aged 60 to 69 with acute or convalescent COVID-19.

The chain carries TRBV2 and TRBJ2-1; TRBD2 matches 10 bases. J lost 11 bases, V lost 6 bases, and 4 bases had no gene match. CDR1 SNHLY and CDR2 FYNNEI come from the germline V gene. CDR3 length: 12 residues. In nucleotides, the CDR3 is TGTGCCAGCAGCCTAGCGGGAGACAAGCAGTTCTTC. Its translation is CASSLAGDKQFF.

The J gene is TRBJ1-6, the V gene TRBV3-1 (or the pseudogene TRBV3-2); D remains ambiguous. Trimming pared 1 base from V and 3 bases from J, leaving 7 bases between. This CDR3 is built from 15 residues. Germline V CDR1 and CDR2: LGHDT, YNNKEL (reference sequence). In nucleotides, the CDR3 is TGTGCCAGCAGCCAAGGCCAGGTCTATAATTCACCCCTCCACTTT. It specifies CASSQGQVYNSPLHF.

This CDR3 is CASSASGEWYEQYF. The CDR3 DNA is TGTGCCAGCAGTGCTTCGGGGGAGTGGTACGAGCAGTACTTC. The rearrangement joins TRBV2 to TRBJ2-7; TRBD2 is a possible D gene (6 bases). The germline V gene encodes CDR1 SNHLY and CDR2 FYNNEI. The CDR3 covers 14 residues. Trimming pared 4 bases from V and 4 bases from J, leaving 14 bases between.

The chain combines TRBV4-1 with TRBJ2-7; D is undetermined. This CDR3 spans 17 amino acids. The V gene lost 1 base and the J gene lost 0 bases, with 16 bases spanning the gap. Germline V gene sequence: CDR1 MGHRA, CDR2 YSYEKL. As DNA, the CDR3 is TGCGCCAGCAGCCAAGGAGCGCGGTGGCGGAGCTCCTACGAGCAGTACTTC. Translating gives CASSQGARWRSSYEQYF.

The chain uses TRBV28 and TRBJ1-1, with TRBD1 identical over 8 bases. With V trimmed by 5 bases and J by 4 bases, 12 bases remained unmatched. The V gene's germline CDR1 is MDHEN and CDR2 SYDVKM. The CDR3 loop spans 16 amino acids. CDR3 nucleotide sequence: TGTGCCAGCAGTGTCTTCGACAGGGGAGGGGGCACTGAAGCTTTCTTT. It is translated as CASSVFDRGGGTEAFF.

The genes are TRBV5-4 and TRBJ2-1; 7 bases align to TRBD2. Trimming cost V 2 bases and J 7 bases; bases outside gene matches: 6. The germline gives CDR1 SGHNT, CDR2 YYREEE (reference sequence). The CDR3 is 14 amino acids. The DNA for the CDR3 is TGTGCCAGCAGCTTCGGACTAGATGTGAATGAGCAGTTCTTC. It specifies CASSFGLDVNEQFF.

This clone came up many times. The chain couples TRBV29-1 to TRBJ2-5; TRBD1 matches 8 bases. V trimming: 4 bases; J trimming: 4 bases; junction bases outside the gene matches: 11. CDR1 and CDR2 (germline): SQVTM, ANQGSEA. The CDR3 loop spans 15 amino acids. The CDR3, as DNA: TGCAGCGTTGGGGGTCCCCAGGGGGCTGGAGAGACCCAGTACTTC. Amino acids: CSVGGPQGAGETQYF.

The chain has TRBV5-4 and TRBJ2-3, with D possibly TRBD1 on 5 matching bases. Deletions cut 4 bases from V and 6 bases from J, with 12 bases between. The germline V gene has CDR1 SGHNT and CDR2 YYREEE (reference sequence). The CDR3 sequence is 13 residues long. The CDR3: CASSGPGSDTQYF. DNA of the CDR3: TGTGCCAGCAGCGGCCCAGGGTCGGATACGCAGTATTTT.

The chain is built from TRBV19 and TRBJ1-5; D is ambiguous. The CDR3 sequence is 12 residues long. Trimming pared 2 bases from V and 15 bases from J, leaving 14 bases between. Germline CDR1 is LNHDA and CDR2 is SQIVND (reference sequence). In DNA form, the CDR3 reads TGTGCCAGTAGTATAAAGTTCGAGAGGCCGCATTTT. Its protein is CASSIKFERPHF.

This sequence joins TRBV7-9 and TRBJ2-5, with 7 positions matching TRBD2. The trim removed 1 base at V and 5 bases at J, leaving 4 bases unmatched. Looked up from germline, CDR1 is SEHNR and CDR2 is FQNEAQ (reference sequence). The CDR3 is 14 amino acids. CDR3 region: CASSLGEGHETQYF. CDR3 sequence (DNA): TGTGCCAGCAGCTTAGGGGAGGGCCACGAGACCCAGTACTTC. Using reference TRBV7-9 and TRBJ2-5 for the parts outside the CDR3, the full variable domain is DTGVSQNPRHKITKRGQNVTFRCDPISEHNRLYWYRQTLGQGPEFLTYFQNEAQLEKSRLLSDRFSAERPKGSFSTLEIQRTEQGDSAMYLCASSLGEGHETQYFGPGTRLLVL.

CDR3 nucleotide sequence: TGCGCCAGCAGTGAAAGACAGAATTGGGCTTTCTTT. Protein: CASSERQNWAFF. J is TRBJ1-1 and V is TRBV10-1, with D possibly TRBD1 on 5 matching bases. Germline V CDR1 and CDR2: WNHNN, SYGVQD (reference sequence). The CDR3 consists of 12 residues. With 3 bases removed from V and 11 bases from J, the gap between germline ends came to 13 bases.

The CDR3 sequence is CASSPQRGEQYF. For the CDR3, the DNA is TGTGCCAGCAGCCCCCAAAGGGGAGAGCAGTACTTC. This sequence joins TRBV11-2 and TRBJ2-7; D perhaps matches TRBD1 (5 bases). CDR1 is SGHAT and CDR2 is FQNNGV in the germline V gene. V was clipped by 5 bases and J by 7 bases, with 12 bases between them. The CDR3 contains 12 residues.

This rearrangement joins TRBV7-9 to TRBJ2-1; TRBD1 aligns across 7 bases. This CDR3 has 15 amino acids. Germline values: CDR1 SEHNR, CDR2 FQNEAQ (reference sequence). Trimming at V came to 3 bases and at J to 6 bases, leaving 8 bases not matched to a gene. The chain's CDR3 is CASSLGQTIGNEQFF. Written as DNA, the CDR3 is TGTGCCAGCAGCTTGGGACAGACCATTGGCAATGAGCAGTTCTTC.

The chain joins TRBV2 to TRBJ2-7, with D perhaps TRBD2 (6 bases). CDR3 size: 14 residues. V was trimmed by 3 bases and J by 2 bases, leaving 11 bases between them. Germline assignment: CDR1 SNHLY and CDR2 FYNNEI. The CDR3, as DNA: TGTGCCAGCAGTGACCGACTAGACCCCTACGAGCAGTACTTC. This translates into CASSDRLDPYEQYF.

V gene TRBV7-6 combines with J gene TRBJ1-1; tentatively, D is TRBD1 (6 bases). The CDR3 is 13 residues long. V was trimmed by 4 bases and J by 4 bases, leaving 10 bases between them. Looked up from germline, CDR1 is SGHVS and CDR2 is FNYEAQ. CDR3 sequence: CASSSGERTEAFF. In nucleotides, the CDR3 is TGTGCCAGCAGCTCAGGGGAACGCACTGAAGCTTTCTTT. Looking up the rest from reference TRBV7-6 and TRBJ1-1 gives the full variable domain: GAGVSQSPRYKVTKRGQDVALRCDPISGHVSLYWYRQALGQGPEFLTYFNYEAQQDKSGLPNDRFSAERPEGSISTLTIQRTEQRDSAMYRCASSSGERTEAFFGQGTRLTVV.

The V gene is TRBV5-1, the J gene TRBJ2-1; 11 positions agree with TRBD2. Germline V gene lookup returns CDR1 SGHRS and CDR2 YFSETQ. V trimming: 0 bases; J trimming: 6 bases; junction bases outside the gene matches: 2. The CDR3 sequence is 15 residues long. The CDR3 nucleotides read TGCGCCAGCAGCTTGGAGACTAGCGGGATCAATGAGCAGTTCTTC. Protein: CASSLETSGINEQFF.

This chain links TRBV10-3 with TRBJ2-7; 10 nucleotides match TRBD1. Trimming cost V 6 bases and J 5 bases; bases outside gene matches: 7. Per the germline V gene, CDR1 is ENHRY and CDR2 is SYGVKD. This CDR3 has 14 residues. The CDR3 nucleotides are TGTGCCATCAGAAAAGGGACAGGGGTTGACGAGCAGTACTTC. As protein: CAIRKGTGVDEQYF.

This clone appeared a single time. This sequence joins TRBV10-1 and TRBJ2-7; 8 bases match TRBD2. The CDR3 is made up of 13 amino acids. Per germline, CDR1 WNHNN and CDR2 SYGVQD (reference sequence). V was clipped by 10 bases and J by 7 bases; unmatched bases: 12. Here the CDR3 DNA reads TGCGCCACATCGCGGGGACTAGTAGATGAGCAGTACTTC. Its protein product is CATSRGLVDEQYF.